These 5 T cell receptor beta chains came from one sample sequenced in a study of graft-versus-host responses after intestinal transplantation. Only in-frame clones appear in the TCRdb table, and some are missing; sequencing was by immunoSEQ multiplex PCR. In the table there are 35,000 to 45,000 clones, 90% to 95% of which are singletons. These TCRs are of unknown antigen specificity. Here the sequenced sample was unstimulated CD8+ T cells sorted from spleen or lymph node cells, taken before transplant. The receptors come from a human donor who was the organ donor for an intestinal transplant.

The J gene is TRBJ2-5, the V gene TRBV4-1, with 8 positions matching TRBD2. CDR1 MGHRA and CDR2 YSYEKL come from the germline V gene. The ends lost 4 bases at V and 5 bases at J; junction bases unmatched: 3. The CDR3 covers 13 residues. CDR3 in amino acids: CASSLAGGETQYF. DNA for the CDR3: TGCGCCAGCAGCCTGGCGGGGGGTGAGACCCAGTACTTC.

V and J are TRBV6-5 and TRBJ2-5; possibly TRBD1 or TRBD2 for D (6 bases each). The V gene's germline CDR1 is MNHEY and CDR2 SVGAGI. The CDR3 sequence is 13 residues long. Trimming cost V 5 bases and J 5 bases, with 12 bases left between them. The CDR3 nucleotides read TGTGCCAGCAGTCCCACAGGGAGGGAGACCCAGTACTTC. This codes for CASSPTGRETQYF.

This chain connects TRBV27 to TRBJ1-2, with 8 bases lining up with TRBD1. J gave up 6 bases and V 4 bases, and 4 bases lay outside the gene matches. The CDR3 totals 13 residues. CDR1 is MNHEY and CDR2 is SMNVEV in the germline V gene (reference sequence). The CDR3 DNA reads TGTGCCAGCAGTTCATCAGGGGGCAATGGCTACACCTTC. Translation gives CASSSSGGNGYTF.

The chain combines TRBV6-5 with TRBJ1-2, with a possible D match to TRBD1 (5 bases). The CDR3 consists of 13 residues. Trimming stripped 4 bases from V and 2 bases from J, with 8 bases between. The germline V gene encodes CDR1 MNHEY and CDR2 SVGAGI. The CDR3 DNA reads as TGTGCCAGCAGTTTGGACAAAAACTATGGCTACACCTTC. It translates to CASSLDKNYGYTF.

The chain joins TRBV6-5 to TRBJ1-3; D remains unclear. The germline V and J ends were trimmed by 2 bases and 0 bases, with 5 bases remaining between them. Germline V gene sequence: CDR1 MNHEY, CDR2 SVGAGI. The length of the CDR3 is 14 residues. CDR3 amino acids: CASSYDSSGNTIYF. CDR3 in DNA: TGTGCCAGCAGTTACGATAGCTCTGGAAACACCATATATTTT.